What follows describes a single T cell receptor beta chain. This clonotype was seen ten or more times. Its antigen is currently not known. Base qualities are not at hand, and no much larger clone is one base apart. Receptor libraries were prepared by PCR. Data came from an Illumina HiSeq 2500. TCR libraries were prepared with molecular barcoding, using unique molecular identifiers to normalize TCRbeta repertoire quantification. TCRdb handled the public reads itself, with Q25 trimming in fastp and clone calling in MiXCR, and kept productive beta chains. Every distinct CDR3 protein forms one entry, paired with its most common genes and DNA. The sample table shows around 100,000 distinct CDR3 sequences, and 10% are seen once. The ten largest make up roughly a third of the sample. The record originates from a study of T-cell reconstitution after alpha-beta-depleted transplantation in children (dated by TCRdb to the mid-2010s). Regarding the research as a whole: Using TCR repertoire profiling, the study followed T-cell immune reconstitution in a quantitative way in children after TCRalphabeta/CD19-depleted allogeneic hematopoietic cell transplantation.

Trimming removed 1 base from V and 6 bases from J, leaving 11 bases between the germline ends. As encoded in the germline V gene (reference sequence), CDR1 is SEHNR while CDR2 is FQNEAQ. CDR3 length: 14 amino acids, cysteine to phenylalanine. Just the 42-base CDR3 DNA is kept, in frame starting at base 1. The study at large found these results: Over the following months the frequencies of hyperexpanded clones went down, and after one year T-cell counts and TCRbeta diversity were mostly credited to newly produced T cells. The apparently early recovery of alphabetaT-cell counts about two months after transplant reportedly depended on only several hundred rapidly expanded clones that came from non-depleted graft cells. In some patients, the high TCRbeta diversity seen at day 60 was put down to recipient T cells and intrathymic progenitors that had survived conditioning.

The sample's treatment or condition label, in plain terms: allogeneic hematopoietic cell transplantation with graft depleted of TCRalphabeta T cells and CD19 B cells. The transplant recipients were children given TCRalphabeta/CD19-depleted allogeneic hematopoietic cell grafts. The sequencing used PBMCs, collected before TCRalphabeta/CD19-depleted stem cell transplant. The chain is made from TRBV7-9 and TRBJ2-3; the D gene is unclear. The clonotype was recovered from a boy aged 2 to 10 with acute lymphoblastic leukemia, due to receive a stem cell transplant. In nucleotides, the sequence is TGTGCCAGCAGCTTAGGGCCAGAGCCGGATACGCAGTATTTT. Translated, it gives CASSLGPEPDTQYF.